What follows describes a single T cell receptor (beta chain). Antigen: not known. Though nominally healthy at sampling, donors likely had unrecorded immune exposures. The record originates from a study of cytomegalovirus exposure and HLA in healthy donors. Findings and limits, study-wide: TCR beta V- and J-gene trimming, according to a later analysis, was linked to a missense DCLRE1C variant.

This CDR3 has 15 residues. The V gene lost 1 base and the J gene lost 4 bases, with 11 bases spanning the gap. Germline values: CDR1 LNHDA, CDR2 SQIVND (reference sequence). Primers included in the PCR were 60 Vbeta and 13 Jbeta primers. This table comes from immunoSEQ multiplex PCR, and its TCRdb copy is limited to in-frame clones, with some not included. The table shows approximately 160,000 clones, with approximately 80% occurring only once. Sample: PBMCs. V is TRBV19 and J is TRBJ1-5; D is undetermined. The source is a male donor in good health and CMV-seropositive. The CDR3 DNA sequence: TGTGCCAGTAGTATAGGCGGTACGGGGAATCAGCCCCAGCATTTT. It codes for CASSIGGTGNQPQHF.